This entry concerns a single T cell receptor (beta chain). Its antigen remains unknown. This sample is part of a study of monozygotic twins with inflammatory bowel disease. The study, taken as a whole, reports: Twins with IBD were found to have lower TCRbeta diversity (inverse Simpson) than healthy co-twins.

TCRdb reanalyzed the 5' RACE reads and collapses them to one entry per CDR3 protein, without DNA. The listing contains approximately 400,000 distinct CDR3 sequences. Germline-derived CDR1 and CDR2 are DFQATT and SNEGSKA (reference sequence). The CDR3 runs 14 residues. The sample comprised blood. This sequence was found in a human donor with ulcerative colitis or Crohn's disease, or a healthy co-twin of an affected twin (not recorded which). The genes are TRBV20-1 and TRBJ2-7; TCRdb's D call of TRBD2 is untestable without DNA. The CDR3 sequence is CSALVGLARHEQYF.